This T cell receptor beta chain was captured in a study of shared clonotypes between healthy human individuals. Study-level findings and limits: Larger estimated richness was generally seen in naive subsets than in memory subsets. Sharing across four donors was highest in naive CD4 (about 5%) and lowest in memory CD8 (around 0.4%).

Clones were read by immunoSEQ multiplex PCR, and TCRdb kept only the in-frame ones, dropping some. The sample shows over a million clones, under 80% of them seen only once. V dropped 0 bases and J dropped 0 bases, with 7 bases sitting between them. Germline CDR1 and CDR2: SGHRS and YFSETQ. The CDR3 sequence is 14 residues long. As concerns this clone: Its antigen remains unidentified. Other DNA sequences within the sample encode an identical CDR3.

Sequenced: memory CD4+ T cells sorted from blood. Sample subset: CD45RA-negative fraction. The chain is built from TRBV5-1 and TRBJ2-7; D may be TRBD1 (6 bases). The receptor's source is a man aged 18 to 29 in good health. This CDR3 is CASSLEGDSYEQYF. CDR3 in DNA: TGCGCCAGCAGCTTGGAGGGGGACTCCTACGAGCAGTACTTC.